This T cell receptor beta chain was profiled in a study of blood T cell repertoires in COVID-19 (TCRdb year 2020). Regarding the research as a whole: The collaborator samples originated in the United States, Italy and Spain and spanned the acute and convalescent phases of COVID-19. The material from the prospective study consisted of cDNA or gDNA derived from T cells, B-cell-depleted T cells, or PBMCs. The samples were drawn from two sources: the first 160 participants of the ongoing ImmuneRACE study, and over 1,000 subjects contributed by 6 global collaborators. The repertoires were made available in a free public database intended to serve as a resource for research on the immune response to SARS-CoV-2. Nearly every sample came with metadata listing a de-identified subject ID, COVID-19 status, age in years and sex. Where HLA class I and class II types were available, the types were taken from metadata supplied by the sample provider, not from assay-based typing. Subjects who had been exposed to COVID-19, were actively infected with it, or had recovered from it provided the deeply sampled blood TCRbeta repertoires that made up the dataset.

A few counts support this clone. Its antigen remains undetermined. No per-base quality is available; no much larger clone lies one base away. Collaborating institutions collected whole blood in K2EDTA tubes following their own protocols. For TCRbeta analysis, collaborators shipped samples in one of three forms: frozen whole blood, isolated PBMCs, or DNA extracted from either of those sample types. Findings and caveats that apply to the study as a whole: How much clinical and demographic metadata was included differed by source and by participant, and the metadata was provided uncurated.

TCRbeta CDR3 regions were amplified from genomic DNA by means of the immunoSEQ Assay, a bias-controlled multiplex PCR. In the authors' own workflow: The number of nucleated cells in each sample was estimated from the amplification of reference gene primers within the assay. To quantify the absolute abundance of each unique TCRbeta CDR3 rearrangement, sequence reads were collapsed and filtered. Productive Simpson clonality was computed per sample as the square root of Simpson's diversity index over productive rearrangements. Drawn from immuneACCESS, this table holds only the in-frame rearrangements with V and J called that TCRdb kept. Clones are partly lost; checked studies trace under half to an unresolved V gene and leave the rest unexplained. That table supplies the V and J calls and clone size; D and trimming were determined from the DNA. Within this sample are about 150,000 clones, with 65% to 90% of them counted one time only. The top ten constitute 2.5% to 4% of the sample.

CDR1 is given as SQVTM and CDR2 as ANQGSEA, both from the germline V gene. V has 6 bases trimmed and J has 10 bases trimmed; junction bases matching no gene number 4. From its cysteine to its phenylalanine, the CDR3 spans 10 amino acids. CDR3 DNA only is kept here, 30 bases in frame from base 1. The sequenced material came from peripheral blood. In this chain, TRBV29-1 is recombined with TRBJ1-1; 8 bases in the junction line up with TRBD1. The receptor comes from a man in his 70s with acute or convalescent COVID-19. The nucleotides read TGCAGCGTGGGGGACAGGCGAGCTTTCTTT. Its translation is CSVGDRRAFF.